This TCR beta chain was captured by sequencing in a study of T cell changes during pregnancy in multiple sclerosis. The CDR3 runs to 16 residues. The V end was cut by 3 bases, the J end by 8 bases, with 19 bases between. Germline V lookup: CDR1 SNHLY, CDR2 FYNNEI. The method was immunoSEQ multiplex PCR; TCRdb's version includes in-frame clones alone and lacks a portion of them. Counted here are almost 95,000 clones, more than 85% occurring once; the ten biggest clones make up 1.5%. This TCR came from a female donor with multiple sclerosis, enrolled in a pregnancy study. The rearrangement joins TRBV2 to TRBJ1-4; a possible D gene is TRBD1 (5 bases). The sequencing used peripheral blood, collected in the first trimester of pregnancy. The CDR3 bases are TGTGCCAGCAGTGAGAGGGACGTACGGCGGGGAGAAAAACTGTTTTTT. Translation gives CASSERDVRRGEKLFF.